This T cell receptor beta chain is from a study of PD-L1 blockade in urothelial cancer. Study-wide context: The study started patients on atezolizumab in about 2014, giving 1,200 mg intravenously every 3 weeks. Chemotherapy regimens numbering 0 to 3 had been given to patients. There were a median of about 150,000 T cells in blood samples.

Broader study findings: Durable-benefit cases showed more tumor-associated blood clone expansion at 3 weeks.

Generated by immunoSEQ multiplex PCR, the TCRdb table keeps only in-frame clones and is missing some. The sample has tens of thousands of clones, 75% seen once. The germline V gene has CDR1 GTSNPN and CDR2 SVGIG (reference sequence). The CDR3 contains 13 residues. Regarding time point: pretreatment peripheral blood. As for this clone: Its antigen is unknown. An end of the junction does not agree with germline; a read error may underlie this.

The chain combines TRBV30 with TRBJ2-3; the D gene is possibly TRBD2 (6 bases). The source is a man in his 70s with urothelial cancer. The input for sequencing was PBMCs, taken around atezolizumab (anti-PD-L1) treatment. CDR3 sequence reads: CAWSVLATNTQYF. The DNA for the CDR3 is TGTGCCTGGAGTGTACTAGCCACAAATACGCAGTATTTT.